This TCR beta chain was captured in a study of CXCR3-negative and CXCR3-positive naive CD8 T cells. Turning to this clonotype: The antigen is unknown.

UMI-labeled TRB cDNA libraries were prepared by 5' RACE. TCRdb reworked the 5' RACE reads into one entry per CDR3 protein, no DNA. The record lists approximately 100,000 distinct CDR3 sequences, of which the ten most abundant hold approximately 1.7%. The CDR3 length is 12 residues. CDR1 SQVTM and CDR2 ANQGSEA come from the germline V gene. Study-wide findings and caveats: In CXCR3-positive naive cells, the TRB CDR3s were more hydrophobic than in CXCR3-negative naive cells.

The chain uses TRBV29-1 and TRBJ2-7; the TRBD1 assignment by TCRdb is unverifiable without DNA. This clonotype originated in a human donor in good health. Some clones in this sample may be carry-over from other donors' samples. Material for sequencing was naive CXCR3- CD8+ T cells from blood. Subset in this sample: CD45RO-CCR7+CD27+CD95- naive CD8+ T cells lacking CXCR3 (TNR3-). CDR3 protein: CSVAGHPYEQYF.